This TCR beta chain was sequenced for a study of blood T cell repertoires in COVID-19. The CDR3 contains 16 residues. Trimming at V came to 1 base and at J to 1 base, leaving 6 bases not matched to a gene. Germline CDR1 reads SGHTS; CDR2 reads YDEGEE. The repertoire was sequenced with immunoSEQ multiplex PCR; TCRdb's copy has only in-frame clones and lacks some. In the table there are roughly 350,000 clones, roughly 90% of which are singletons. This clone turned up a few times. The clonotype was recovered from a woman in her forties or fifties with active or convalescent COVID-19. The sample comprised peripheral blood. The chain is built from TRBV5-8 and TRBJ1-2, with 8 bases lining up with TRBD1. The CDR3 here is CASSLRGTGFNYGYTF. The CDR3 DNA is TGTGCCAGCAGCTTGAGGGGGACAGGTTTTAACTATGGCTACACCTTC.